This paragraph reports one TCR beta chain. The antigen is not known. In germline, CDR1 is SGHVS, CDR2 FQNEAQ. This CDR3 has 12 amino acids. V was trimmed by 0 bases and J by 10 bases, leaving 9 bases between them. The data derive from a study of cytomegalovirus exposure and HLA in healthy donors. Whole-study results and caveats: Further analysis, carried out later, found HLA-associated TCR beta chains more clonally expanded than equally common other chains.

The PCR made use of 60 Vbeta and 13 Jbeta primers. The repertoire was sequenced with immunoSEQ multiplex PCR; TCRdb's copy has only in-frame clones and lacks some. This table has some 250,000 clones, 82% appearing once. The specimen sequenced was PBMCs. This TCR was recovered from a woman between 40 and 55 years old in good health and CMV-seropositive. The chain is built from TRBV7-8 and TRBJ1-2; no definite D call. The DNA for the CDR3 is TGTGCCAGCAGCTTAGCCAAGGCGGTCTACACCTTC. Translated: CASSLAKAVYTF.